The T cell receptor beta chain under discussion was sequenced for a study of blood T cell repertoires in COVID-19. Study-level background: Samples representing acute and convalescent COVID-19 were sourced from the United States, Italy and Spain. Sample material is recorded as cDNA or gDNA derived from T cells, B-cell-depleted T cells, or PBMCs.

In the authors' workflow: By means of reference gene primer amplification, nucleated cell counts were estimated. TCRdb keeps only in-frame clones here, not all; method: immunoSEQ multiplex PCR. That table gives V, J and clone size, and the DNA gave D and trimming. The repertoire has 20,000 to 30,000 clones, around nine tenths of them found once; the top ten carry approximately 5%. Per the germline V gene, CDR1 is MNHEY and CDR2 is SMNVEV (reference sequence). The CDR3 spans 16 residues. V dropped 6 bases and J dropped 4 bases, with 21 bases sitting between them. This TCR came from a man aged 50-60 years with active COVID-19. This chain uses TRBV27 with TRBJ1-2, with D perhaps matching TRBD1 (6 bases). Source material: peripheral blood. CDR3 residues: CASRMDSATNSYGYTF. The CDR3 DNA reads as TGTGCCAGCAGAATGGACAGCGCCACTAATTCCTATGGCTACACCTTC.